Each of the 26 T cell receptor beta chains below was sequenced from the same sample in a study of blood T cell repertoires in COVID-19. Clones were sequenced by immunoSEQ multiplex PCR, and TCRdb holds only the in-frame ones, with some missing. This table has approximately 55,000 clones, 65% to 80% appearing once. Sequenced input: peripheral blood. The receptors were gathered from a man aged 30-40 years with COVID-19, enrolled during active disease.

This clone was picked up a small number of times. The chain links TRBV28 to TRBJ2-3; TRBD1 matches 8 bases. Looked up from germline, CDR1 is MDHEN and CDR2 is SYDVKM. Trimming took 4 bases from V and 2 from J; bases not matched to a gene: 5. The length of the CDR3 is 15 residues. For the CDR3, the DNA is TGTGCCAGCAGTTCCGGGACAGGACACACAGATACGCAGTATTTT. It yields the protein CASSSGTGHTDTQYF.

This clone was seen ten or more times. The chain carries TRBV28 and TRBJ2-6; D is possibly TRBD2 (6 bases). Germline V CDR1 and CDR2: MDHEN, SYDVKM. Trimming shortened V by 4 bases and J by 7 bases, and 11 bases separated the two germline ends. The CDR3 is made up of 14 amino acids. The CDR3 region has the DNA TGTGCCAGCAGTTACCAGGGAGGAGCCAACGTCCTGACTTTC. This gives the protein CASSYQGGANVLTF.

This clone was seen once. The gene calls are TRBV18 and TRBJ2-1; the match to TRBD2 covers 14 bases. The germline gives CDR1 KGHSH, CDR2 LQKENI. After removal of 3 bases from V and 8 bases from J, the junction contained 6 bases not matched to a gene. The CDR3 runs to 16 residues. For the CDR3, the DNA is TGTGCCAGCTCACCTCCGGGGACTAGCGGGGGCTATGAGCAGTTCTTC. This translates into CASSPPGTSGGYEQFF.

This rearrangement joins TRBV18 to TRBJ1-2, with D possibly being TRBD1 (5 bases). CDR1 is KGHSH and CDR2 is LQKENI in the germline V gene. The CDR3 is made up of 14 amino acids. V was cut by 4 bases and J by 4 bases, with 13 bases left in between. CDR3 nucleotides: TGTGCCAGCTCACGGGACTCTAGGGGCTATGGCTACACCTTC. Its protein product is CASSRDSRGYGYTF.

This clone was found a few times. The V call is TRBV4-2, the J call TRBJ1-5, with 7 bases fitting TRBD1. The CDR3 sequence is 15 residues long. The germline V gene has CDR1 LGHNA and CDR2 YNFKEQ. The V and J ends lost 0 bases and 3 bases, in that order; junction bases with no gene match: 2. The CDR3 DNA sequence: TGTGCCAGCAGCCAAGAGGGACAGAACAATCAGCCCCAGCATTTT. Translating gives CASSQEGQNNQPQHF.

The rearrangement uses TRBV28 and TRBJ2-7; 9 bases are a match to TRBD1. The CDR3 sequence is 16 residues long. V was pared by 2 bases and J by 3 bases, with 8 bases of the junction left unmatched. Germline assignment: CDR1 MDHEN and CDR2 SYDVKM. The CDR3 sequence is CASSLKLGGQGYEQYF. In nucleotides, the CDR3 is TGTGCCAGCAGTTTAAAGCTGGGGGGACAGGGCTACGAGCAGTACTTC.

The chain carries TRBV7-2 and TRBJ2-2, with D tentatively TRBD1 (6 bases). The germline V gene encodes CDR1 SGHTA and CDR2 FQGNSA. CDR3 length: 15 amino acids. The V gene lost 4 bases and the J gene lost 2 bases, with 11 bases spanning the gap. The CDR3 reads CASSYRTANTGELFF. The CDR3 bases are TGTGCCAGCAGCTACCGGACAGCCAACACCGGGGAGCTGTTTTTT.

The chain couples TRBV6-5 to TRBJ2-1; TRBD2 agrees at 10 bases. After removal of 5 bases from V and 5 bases from J, the junction contained 6 bases not matched to a gene. The CDR3 consists of 15 residues. Germline CDR1 reads MNHEY; CDR2 reads SVGAGI. The CDR3 DNA sequence: TGTGCCAGCAGTATCGGGACTAGCGCTCACAATGAGCAGTTCTTC. Residues: CASSIGTSAHNEQFF.

The chain links TRBV27 to TRBJ2-7, with 12 bases that match TRBD2. V trimming: 5 bases; J trimming: 7 bases; junction bases outside the gene matches: 9. The CDR3 consists of 15 residues. CDR1 and CDR2 (germline): MNHEY, SMNVEV (reference sequence). CDR3 bases: TGTGCCAGCAGTCGTCAACTAGCGGGAGGAGAAGAGCAGTACTTC. Protein: CASSRQLAGGEEQYF.

The sample holds one count of this clone. This rearrangement joins TRBV21-1 to TRBJ2-7; the DNA was not compared with TRBD2, the D call given in the table. TRBV21-1 is designated a pseudogene. The CDR3 spans 15 residues. This chain's CDR3 is CASSKLERSSYEQYF. For the CDR3, the DNA is TGTGCCAGCAGCAAATTAGAGCGTAGCTCCTACGAGCAGTACTTC.

This chain connects TRBV2 to TRBJ2-7; tentatively, D is TRBD2 (5 bases). Germline-derived CDR1 and CDR2 are SNHLY and FYNNEI. Trimming stripped 1 base from V and 0 bases from J, with 7 bases between. The CDR3 has 14 amino acids. In DNA, the CDR3 is TGTGCCAGCAGTGAAGGTGGGAGCTCCTACGAGCAGTACTTC. Protein: CASSEGGSSYEQYF.

The genes are TRBV5-1 and TRBJ2-7; D call uncertain. Germline assignment: CDR1 SGHRS and CDR2 YFSETQ. Trimming stripped 5 bases from V and 1 base from J, with 10 bases between. The CDR3 is 13 amino acids. CDR3 sequence (DNA): TGCGCCAGCAGTTCCGAGTTGTCCTACGAGCAGTACTTC. Protein product: CASSSELSYEQYF.

This clone came up once. This chain's CDR3 is CASSLTQGAGYEQYF. In DNA, the CDR3 is TGTGCCAGCAGCTTAACACAGGGGGCAGGGTACGAGCAGTACTTC. V is TRBV11-3 and J is TRBJ2-7; 9 bases fit TRBD1. Trimming at V came to 2 bases and at J to 4 bases, leaving 6 bases not matched to a gene. The germline V gene encodes CDR1 SGHNT and CDR2 YENEEA. The CDR3 loop spans 15 amino acids.

The V and J genes are TRBV30 and TRBJ2-2; D gene ambiguous. The CDR3 is 13 residues long. Trimming took 2 bases from V and 6 from J, leaving 10 bases between them. Germline V gives CDR1 GTSNPN, CDR2 SVGIG (reference sequence). CDR3 DNA sequence: TGTGCCTGGAGTCCAGACATGGCCGGGGAGCTGTTTTTT. It encodes CAWSPDMAGELFF.

The chain has TRBV29-1 and TRBJ2-2; TRBD1 is a possible D gene (6 bases). This CDR3 comprises 13 residues. Between the trimmed V and J ends, which lost 4 bases and 4 bases, there was a span of 10 bases. Germline CDR1 is SQVTM and CDR2 is ANQGSEA. CDR3 sequence reads: CSVVTGITGELFF. CDR3 in DNA: TGCAGCGTTGTAACAGGGATCACCGGGGAGCTGTTTTTT.

The rearrangement uses TRBV7-9 and TRBJ2-2, with 7 bases lining up with TRBD2. V was clipped by 5 bases and J by 7 bases; unmatched bases: 4. The CDR3 is made up of 13 amino acids. Germline CDR1 and CDR2: SEHNR and FQNEAQ (reference sequence). CDR3 sequence: CASSRGTNGELFF. The CDR3 region has the DNA TGTGCCAGCAGCCGAGGGACTAACGGGGAGCTGTTTTTT.

J is TRBJ2-7 and V is TRBV19, with 9 bases lining up with TRBD1. Germline V gene sequence: CDR1 LNHDA, CDR2 SQIVND (reference sequence). This CDR3 is built from 15 residues. V trimming: 1 base; J trimming: 3 bases; junction bases outside the gene matches: 4. CDR3: CASSIGQGVGYEQYF. The CDR3 DNA reads as TGTGCCAGTAGTATAGGACAGGGGGTCGGCTACGAGCAGTACTTC.

The chain is built from TRBV27 and TRBJ1-5, with 8 bases lining up with TRBD1. Germline CDR1 is MNHEY and CDR2 is SMNVEV (reference sequence). The CDR3 length is 15 residues. V lost 5 bases and J lost 4; bases outside the gene matches: 7. For the CDR3, the DNA is TGTGCCAGCAGTCCCCTTACAGGGGGAAATCAGCCCCAGCATTTT. This gives the protein CASSPLTGGNQPQHF.

In its sample, this clone was seen once. V is TRBV21-1 and J is TRBJ1-5; the table's D call of TRBD1 was not tested on the DNA. TRBV21-1 corresponds to a pseudogene. This CDR3 is built from 17 residues. The CDR3 here is CASSKGDRGDSNQPQHF. The CDR3 DNA reads TGTGCCAGCAGCAAAGGGGACAGGGGGGATAGCAATCAGCCCCAGCATTTT.

The V call is TRBV27, the J call TRBJ2-6; D gene unclear. The CDR3 runs 17 residues. Trimming left V 5 bases short and J 1 base short, with 15 bases between. CDR1 and CDR2 from the germline V gene are MNHEY and SMNVEV (reference sequence). The CDR3 nucleotides read TGTGCCAGCAGTATCAACTCGGTCTTTTCTGGGGCCAACGTCCTGACTTTC. This gives the protein CASSINSVFSGANVLTF. The full variable domain, with the rest looked up from reference TRBV27 and TRBJ2-6, is EAQVTQNPRYLITVTGKKLTVTCSQNMNHEYMSWYRQDPGLGLRQIYYSMNVEVTDKGDVPEGYKVSRKEKRNFPLILESPSPNQTSLYFCASSINSVFSGANVLTFGAGSRLTVL.

This clone was seen a few times. The chain combines TRBV5-5 with TRBJ1-1; unclear D gene. Germline-derived CDR1 and CDR2 are SGHKS and YYEKEE (reference sequence). Trimming cost V 0 bases and J 7 bases, with 13 bases left between them. This CDR3 has 14 residues. The CDR3 spells CASSLGSVRSEAFF. The CDR3 DNA reads TGTGCCAGCAGCTTGGGGTCGGTTAGGAGTGAAGCTTTCTTT.

This clone was seen repeatedly, ten times or more. The V call is TRBV27, the J call TRBJ1-5, with D unclear. The CDR3 has 13 amino acids. Germline V gene sequence: CDR1 MNHEY, CDR2 SMNVEV (reference sequence). V was trimmed by 2 bases and J by 7 bases, leaving 9 bases between them. The CDR3 nucleotides read TGTGCCAGCAGTTTAAAGGCGGGACAGCCCCAGCATTTT. Translated: CASSLKAGQPQHF.

This clone was found many times. The CDR3 region has the DNA TGTGCCAGCAGCTTTGGTACAGGGAGAATGGGTGGCTACACCTTC. It codes for CASSFGTGRMGGYTF. This chain joins TRBV11-2 and TRBJ1-2; D may be TRBD1 (6 bases). The CDR3 is 15 residues long. The germline V and J ends were trimmed by 3 bases and 7 bases, with 18 bases remaining between them. Per germline, CDR1 SGHAT and CDR2 FQNNGV.

This CDR3 is CAGVRRGVVDTQYF. In DNA, the CDR3 is TGTGCCGGGGTCCGACGGGGGGTCGTTGATACGCAGTATTTT. This chain joins TRBV30 and TRBJ2-3; 7 nucleotides match TRBD2. The germline CDR1 and CDR2 sequences are GTSNPN and SVGIG (reference sequence). Trimming cost V 8 bases and J 6 bases; bases outside gene matches: 14. The CDR3 length is 14 residues.

The rearrangement links TRBV6-5 to TRBJ2-7; 10 positions agree with TRBD2. J gave up 7 bases and V 6 bases, and 12 bases lay outside the gene matches. Germline CDR1 MNHEY, CDR2 SVGAGI. This CDR3 spans 15 amino acids. In DNA form, the CDR3 reads TGTGCCAGCAGGAAACTAGCGGGACCTTTAAAGGAGCAGTACTTC. Encoded protein: CASRKLAGPLKEQYF.

The CDR3, as DNA: TGCAGCGTTGAAGATCGAGCGTCTAGCGGGGGGGCCCGGTACTTC. Encoded protein: CSVEDRASSGGARYF. This sequence joins TRBV29-1 and TRBJ2-7; TRBD2 aligns across 12 bases. Trimming removed 0 bases from V and 12 bases from J; junction bases left unmatched: 12. Germline CDR1 SQVTM, CDR2 ANQGSEA. The CDR3 totals 15 residues.